Listed below are T cell receptor beta chains from one sample, sequenced in a study of cytomegalovirus exposure and HLA in healthy donors. TCRdb's table, derived via immunoSEQ multiplex PCR, lists solely in-frame clones and lacks some. This table holds 150,000 to 200,000 clones, more than 80% found once. Sequencing used PBMCs. Receptors originate from a boy aged 5-17 years in good health and CMV-seronegative. CDR3s include the opening cysteine and the closing phenylalanine or tryptophan. A D gene is named only where the DNA matches it firmly. Clone size is shown for a subset of rows, as once, few, many or a class of expanded clone.

D	V	size	J	CDR3	DNA
.	TRBV9	.	TRBJ2-7	CASSVAGESYEQYF	TGTGCCAGCAGCGTAGCGGGGGAGTCCTACGAGCAGTACTTC
.	TRBV19	few	TRBJ1-4	CASKGHLPPSTNEKLFF	TGTGCCAGCAAGGGACACCTTCCACCCTCAACTAATGAAAAACTGTTTTTT
.	TRBV11-2	.	TRBJ1-5	CASSLGLRGSEPQHF	TGTGCCAGCAGCTTAGGACTCAGGGGTAGTGAGCCCCAGCATTTT
TRBD2	TRBV4-2	.	TRBJ2-1	CASSYSGMGHNEQFF	TGTGCCAGCAGCTATAGCGGGATGGGCCACAATGAGCAGTTCTTC
.	TRBV29-1	few	TRBJ1-5	CSAGLSSNQPQHF	TGCAGCGCCGGACTCTCTAGCAATCAGCCCCAGCATTTT
TRBD1	TRBV9	.	TRBJ1-4	CASSPTGATNEKLFF	TGTGCCAGCAGCCCAACAGGGGCAACTAATGAAAAACTGTTTTTT
TRBD1	TRBV5-1	.	TRBJ2-7	CASTPATGAYEQYF	TGCGCCAGCACTCCGGCAACAGGGGCGTACGAGCAGTACTTC
TRBD2	TRBV15	.	TRBJ2-1	CATSRDRLAGGQVYEQFF	TGTGCCACCAGCAGAGATAGATTAGCGGGGGGACAGGTGTATGAGCAGTTCTTC
TRBD1	TRBV9	.	TRBJ2-2	CASSWTGRNTGELFF	TGTGCCAGCAGTTGGACAGGGAGGAACACCGGGGAGCTGTTTTTT
TRBD1	TRBV7-2	.	TRBJ1-5	CASSPTGTRQPQHF	TGTGCCAGCAGCCCGACAGGGACTCGTCAGCCCCAGCATTTT
.	TRBV11-1	.	TRBJ1-1	CASSLNPTGTEAFF	TGTGCCAGCAGCTTAAACCCGACGGGCACTGAAGCTTTCTTT
TRBD2	TRBV7-2	.	TRBJ2-7	CASSRTSVNYEQYF	TGTGCCAGCAGCCGGACTAGCGTTAACTACGAGCAGTACTTC
.	TRBV7-9	.	TRBJ2-5	CSSSLATGRGQETQYF	TGTTCCAGCAGCTTAGCCACAGGGAGGGGGCAAGAGACCCAGTACTTC
TRBD2	TRBV27	once	TRBJ2-1	CASSLGGEPYNEQFF	TGTGCCAGCAGTTTAGGGGGGGAACCCTACAATGAGCAGTTCTTC
.	TRBV7-2	.	TRBJ2-5	CASSLVAGPQETQYF	TGTGCCAGCAGCTTAGTGGCAGGGCCGCAAGAGACCCAGTACTTC
.	TRBV19	.	TRBJ2-1	CASSTLGDEQFF	TGTGCCAGTAGTACATTAGGAGATGAGCAGTTCTTC
TRBD2	TRBV10-3	.	TRBJ2-5	CAIRETSGGAETQYF	TGTGCCATCAGGGAGACTAGCGGGGGGGCGGAGACCCAGTACTTC
TRBD1	TRBV7-9	.	TRBJ2-7	CASSLVPGQGDEQYF	TGTGCCAGCAGCTTAGTCCCGGGACAGGGAGACGAGCAGTACTTC
.	TRBV7-6	once	TRBJ2-1	CASSSTAVSYNEQFF	TGTGCCAGCAGCTCCACGGCGGTCTCCTACAATGAGCAGTTCTTC
TRBD1	TRBV19	.	TRBJ1-2	CASSPTGGGDYGYTF	TGTGCCAGTAGTCCTACAGGGGGCGGGGACTATGGCTACACCTTC
TRBD2	TRBV5-1	.	TRBJ2-7	CASSLVSSGGYEQYF	TGCGCCAGCAGCTTAGTTTCTAGCGGGGGCTACGAGCAGTACTTC
.	TRBV5-1	.	TRBJ1-4	CASSTGDREKLFF	TGCGCCAGCAGCACGGGGGATAGAGAAAAACTGTTTTTT
.	TRBV5-8	.	TRBJ2-1	CASSFHREYNEQFF	TGTGCCAGCAGCTTTCACAGGGAGTACAATGAGCAGTTCTTC
.	TRBV4-1	.	TRBJ2-7	CASSQDRAGAVSEQYF	TGCGCCAGCAGCCAAGATAGGGCAGGAGCGGTCTCCGAGCAGTACTTC
TRBD1	TRBV19	.	TRBJ1-1	CASQSGTGFFVGTEAFF	TGTGCCAGTCAGTCTGGGACAGGGTTTTTTGTGGGCACTGAAGCTTTCTTT
TRBD1	TRBV27	.	TRBJ1-4	CASRLTGQQNEKLFF	TGTGCCAGCCGTCTAACGGGACAGCAAAATGAAAAACTGTTTTTT
TRBD1	TRBV5-1	.	TRBJ1-1	CASTNRDRDLNTEAFF	TGCGCCAGCACCAACCGGGACAGGGACCTGAACACTGAAGCTTTCTTT
.	TRBV4-3	.	TRBJ2-2	CASSQVAGSANTGELFF	TGCGCCAGCAGCCAAGTAGCTGGGAGCGCGAACACCGGGGAGCTGTTTTTT
.	TRBV11-2	.	TRBJ2-7	CASSLEISYVEQYF	TGTGCCAGCAGCTTAGAGATTTCCTACGTGGAGCAGTACTTC
.	TRBV11-3	.	TRBJ1-2	CASSYISGGGDYGYTF	TGTGCCAGCAGTTATATATCGGGGGGGGGTGACTATGGCTACACCTTC
.	TRBV9	.	TRBJ1-2	CASSHPRGDGYTF	TGTGCCAGCAGCCACCCTCGGGGGGATGGCTACACCTTC
TRBD1	TRBV5-1	.	TRBJ2-7	CASSPWDSNNYEQYF	TGCGCCAGCAGCCCTTGGGACAGCAACAACTACGAGCAGTACTTC
TRBD2	TRBV11-3	.	TRBJ2-1	CASSLWGGGSGYNEQFF	TGTGCCAGCAGCTTATGGGGCGGGGGTTCCGGGTACAATGAGCAGTTCTTC
.	TRBV18	.	TRBJ1-5	CASSRDPDSRQPQHF	TGTGCCAGCTCACGAGACCCGGACAGCCGGCAGCCCCAGCATTTT
.	TRBV5-1	.	TRBJ2-6	CASSLAGGSGANVLTF	TGCGCCAGCAGCTTGGCCGGCGGTTCTGGGGCCAACGTCCTGACTTTC
.	TRBV2	.	TRBJ1-5	CASSLNGPGQPQHF	TGTGCCAGCAGTCTAAATGGTCCAGGGCAGCCCCAGCATTTT
.	TRBV7-9	few	TRBJ1-2	CASSGGQLLIYGYTF	TGTGCCAGCAGCGGCGGACAGCTCCTGATCTATGGCTACACCTTC
TRBD2	TRBV15	.	TRBJ2-5	CATSRDPFERGRPREQETQYF	TGTGCCACCAGCAGAGACCCATTTGAGCGGGGCCGCCCCCGAGAACAAGAGACCCAGTACTTC
.	TRBV11-2	.	TRBJ1-6	CASSPGGLLDPDNSPLHF	TGTGCCAGCAGCCCGGGGGGTCTGCTTGACCCGGATAATTCACCCCTCCACTTT
.	TRBV4-1	.	TRBJ1-1	CASSQAHSGNTEAFF	TGCGCCAGCAGCCAAGCCCATTCGGGGAACACTGAAGCTTTCTTT
TRBD1	TRBV7-9	.	TRBJ1-6	CASSLVGQGFSPLHF	TGTGCCAGCAGCTTAGTGGGACAGGGGTTTTCACCCCTCCACTTT
.	TRBV4-1	.	TRBJ1-2	CASSLSPSTGAPGYTF	TGCGCCAGCAGCCTAAGCCCTTCGACAGGCGCACCTGGCTACACCTTC
TRBD1	TRBV9	.	TRBJ1-4	CASSEGDSGEKLFF	TGTGCCAGCAGCGAGGGGGACAGCGGAGAAAAACTGTTTTTT
.	TRBV9	.	TRBJ2-7	CASSVGGAGEYEQYF	TGTGCCAGCAGCGTAGGCGGCGCTGGTGAATACGAGCAGTACTTC
.	TRBV9	few	TRBJ1-1	CASSVHREGEAFF	TGTGCCAGCAGCGTCCACAGGGAGGGTGAAGCTTTCTTT
.	TRBV19	.	TRBJ2-2	CASNTLGGHGTGELFF	TGTGCCAGTAACACCCTCGGGGGGCACGGCACCGGGGAGCTGTTTTTT
.	TRBV11-3	.	TRBJ1-4	CASSLEGTDEKLFF	TGTGCCAGCAGCTTAGAAGGGACTGATGAAAAACTGTTTTTT
TRBD1	TRBV4-2	.	TRBJ2-3	CASSEYRGVTDTQYF	TGTGCCAGCAGCGAATACAGGGGAGTCACAGATACGCAGTATTTT